This T cell receptor (beta chain) was identified in a study of identical twins. Points from the study as a whole: Abundant beta clonotypes from cord blood bore fewer insertions; memory repertoires lacked this pattern. Cross-sectional statistical analysis, not tracking of the same donors, underpinned the conclusions. In monozygotic twins, models underestimated the sharing of out-of-frame TCR alpha.

This clonotype has a count of ten or more. Antigen: not known. The CDR3 contains 13 residues. Germline assignment: CDR1 ENHRY and CDR2 SYGVKD. V lost 9 bases to trimming and J lost 4 bases; unmatched junction nucleotides: 8. Template switching added a universal primer site; cDNA carried unique molecular identifiers. One entry per CDR3 protein results from TCRdb running MiXCR on the 5' RACE reads. Among hundreds of thousands of distinct CDR3 sequences listed, 5.5% to 6.5% were seen once. The receptor comes from a man aged 18 to 29 in good health. V and J are TRBV10-3 and TRBJ2-5; 7 nucleotides align to TRBD1. The sequencing sample was made of naive T cells sorted from blood. CDR3 in DNA: TGTGCCATTCAAACAGGGGTTGGAGAGACCCAGTACTTC. This gives the protein CAIQTGVGETQYF.